In this sample, the clone carrying this T cell receptor beta chain turned up a few times. As yet, its antigen is unknown. TCRdb ran MiXCR on the PCR reads and lists one entry per CDR3 protein. The sample yields approximately 550,000 distinct CDR3 sequences, over 20% seen once. The sorting of naive CD8 T cells used the CD8+CD4-CCR7+CD45RA+ phenotype. The J segment lost 3 bases and the V segment lost 4 bases, leaving 5 bases of the junction unmatched. The CDR3 spans 15 residues. Looked up from germline, CDR1 is SGDLS and CDR2 is YYNGEE. The sample belongs to a study of molecular identifiers for immune sequencing clone quantification. Whole-study results and caveats: Detection of one spiked Jurkat cell's TCR RNA reportedly worked in about a million naive cells.

The sequence was obtained from a human donor in good health. Some libraries in this study had Jurkat cell RNA spiked in. The genes are TRBV9 and TRBJ2-2; 8 nucleotides match TRBD2. The sequenced sample consisted of naive CD8+ T cells from blood, with Jurkat cell RNA spiked in. The subset here: FACS-sorted CD8+CD4-CCR7+CD45RA+ naive T cells. The DNA of the CDR3 is TGTGCCAGCAGCTCGGCGGGGGGCCACACCGGGGAGCTGTTTTTT. This encodes CASSSAGGHTGELFF.